This T cell receptor beta chain stems from a study of T cell responses to AZD1222 COVID-19 vaccine (dated by TCRdb to the early 2020s). Looking at the study overall: TCR sequencing was performed for 230 to 250 trial participants, of whom some 200 were given two doses of AZD1222 and around 26 were given two doses of MenACWY control vaccine. Enrollment into the trials was organized by age into subgroups of 18-55, 56-69 and 70-plus years, and those subgroups contained roughly 150, 30 and 60 TCR-sequenced participants, respectively.

Looking up the germline V gene yields CDR1 MNHEY and CDR2 SVGAGI. At the junction V is shortened by 2 bases and J by 8 bases, with 9 bases in between. Measured from the cysteine to the phenylalanine, the CDR3 is 13 residues long. The sequence is cut down to CDR3 DNA, 39 bases in frame from base 1. A note on this clone: Its specific antigen is unknown. No much larger clonotype is one base removed from it; base qualities were not supplied.

Beyond this particular receptor, the publication reports: Participants were mostly white British, with more females than males. The authors suggested clonal diversity may have been underestimated. The 56-69-year group was small, and its depth increase did not reach significance, likely because of low power. CD4 TCRs associated with the vaccine covered the entire spike protein, and the dominant responses were in regions 160-218 and 743-854. A significant rise in spike-specific TCR breadth and depth was observed after two AZD1222 doses relative to day 0 and relative to MenACWY recipients. Epitopes outside the regions mutated in the B.1.351 and B.1.1.7 variants were reportedly recognized by nearly half of the unique spike-specific TCRs. Because no samples from the day 14 peak response were available, repertoires could be characterized only after the peak T cell response. Conclusions about previously exposed vaccinees are limited, since just five to seven AZD1222 recipients were seropositive for SARS-CoV-2 at baseline.

This specimen's time point label, interpreted: about 28 days (+/-7) after the second vaccine dose. Because spike-specific TCR depth and breadth did not differ between the two schedules, AZD1222 recipients who got a second dose at roughly 4 weeks were pooled with those who got a second dose at roughly 12 weeks. Vaccinee samples were obtained from the UK trials COV001 and COV002, which included a single-blind randomized controlled phase 2/3 trial of AZD1222 (ChAdOx1 nCoV-19) in healthy adults. For TCRbeta chain sequencing, PBMC samples were collected from trial participants at day 0 and at day 28 after the second dose. The CDR3 regions of human TCRbeta chains were analyzed by immunosequencing. On the study's bioinformatics: Repertoire TCRs were matched against a reference library of SARS-CoV-2-specific TCRs generated with the MIRA antigen-specificity platform. Breadth was defined as the fraction of unique TCRs that were SARS-CoV-2-associated. Depth was defined as the fraction of total T cells that were SARS-CoV-2-associated. Using the MIRA data, each spike-specific TCR was assigned both to the spike region to which the TCR was reactive and to a CD4 or CD8 class. Log10-transformed breadth and depth values were compared by one-way ANOVA with Sidak's multiple comparisons tests. TCRdb holds this immuneACCESS table with in-frame rearrangements only. Some clones are missing; in checked studies, unresolved V genes explain under half, and the rest has no known cause. D and trimming were read from the DNA, whereas the V and J calls and clone size are those reported in that table. This sample holds about 150,000 clones; around 92% were observed only once. Jointly, the top ten make up 2.5% to 4% of the sample.

Sequenced material: peripheral blood, taken 28 days after the second AZD1222 dose. The sequence links TRBV6-5 to TRBJ2-2, with no reliable assignment of the D segment. This receptor was identified in an adult who received the AZD1222 COVID-19 vaccine. This receptor carries the CDR3 CASSYVVRGELFF. The DNA sequence follows: TGTGCCAGCAGTTACGTGGTTCGGGGGGAGCTGTTTTTT.